Given below is one T cell receptor (beta chain) in context. Over several immunoSEQ plates, each subset's genomic DNA was distributed in even portions. Sequenced by immunoSEQ multiplex PCR; TCRdb stores in-frame clones only, minus some. Of about 480,000 clones in the sample, nearly 80% were seen once. These data originate in a study of shared clonotypes between healthy human individuals. The V gene's germline CDR1 is SGHAT and CDR2 FQNNGV. The trim removed 5 bases at V and 8 bases at J, leaving 14 bases unmatched. CDR3 length: 16 amino acids. Researchers drew on about 94 million PBMCs for genomic DNA from unsorted samples.

The sequence was collected from a middle-aged woman in good health. Some clones in this sample may be carry-over from other donors' samples. The rearrangement joins TRBV11-2 to TRBJ2-1, with 8 bases identical to TRBD1. The material sequenced was PBMCs. CDR3: CASSPGQGSVGDEQFF. Written as DNA, the CDR3 is TGTGCCAGCAGCCCCGGACAGGGTAGTGTTGGGGATGAGCAGTTCTTC.